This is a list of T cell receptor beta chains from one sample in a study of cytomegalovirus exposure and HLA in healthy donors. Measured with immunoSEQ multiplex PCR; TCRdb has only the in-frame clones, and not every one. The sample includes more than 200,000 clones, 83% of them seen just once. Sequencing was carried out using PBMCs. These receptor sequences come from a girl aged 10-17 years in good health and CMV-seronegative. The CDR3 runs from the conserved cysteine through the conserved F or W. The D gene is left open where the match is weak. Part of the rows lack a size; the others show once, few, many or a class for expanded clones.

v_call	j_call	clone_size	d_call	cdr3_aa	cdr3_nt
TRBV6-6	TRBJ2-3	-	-	CASCPLTSGYTDTQYF	TGTGCCAGCTGCCCCCTCACTTCCGGGTACACAGATACGCAGTATTTT
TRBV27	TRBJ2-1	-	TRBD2	CASSRRGPSGNNEQFF	TGTGCCAGCAGTAGGCGGGGGCCTAGCGGGAACAATGAGCAGTTCTTC
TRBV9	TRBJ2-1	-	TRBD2	CASSVAASGRGEDEQFF	TGTGCCAGCAGCGTAGCGGCTAGCGGGAGGGGAGAGGATGAGCAGTTCTTC
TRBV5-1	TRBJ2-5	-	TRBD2	CASSPGGGRSSGDF	TGCGCCAGCAGCCCCGGGGGGGGGCGGTCAAGTGGTGACTTC
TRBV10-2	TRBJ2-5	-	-	CASSDFWRGQEETQYF	TGCGCCAGCAGTGATTTTTGGAGGGGGCAGGAGGAGACCCAGTACTTC
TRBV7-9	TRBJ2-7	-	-	CASSPTTGFSYEQYF	TGTGCCAGCAGCCCTACCACAGGGTTCTCCTACGAGCAGTACTTC
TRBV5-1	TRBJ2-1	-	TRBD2	CASRTSGRGNEQFF	TGCGCCAGCAGGACTAGCGGGAGAGGCAATGAGCAGTTCTTC
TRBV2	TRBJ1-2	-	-	CASSEVELGGNYGYTF	TGTGCCAGCAGTGAAGTGGAATTGGGAGGTAACTATGGCTACACCTTC
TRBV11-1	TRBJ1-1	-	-	CASSSRRGLAAFF	TGTGCCAGCAGCTCCCGCAGGGGTTTAGCGGCTTTCTTT
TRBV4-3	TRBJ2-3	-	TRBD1	CASSQQFTGTGASYTQYF	TGCGCCAGCAGCCAACAATTCACCGGGACAGGGGCATCATATACGCAGTATTTT
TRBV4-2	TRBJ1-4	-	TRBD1	CASSPEEGAVGKLFF	TGTGCCAGCAGCCCCGAGGAGGGGGCCGTCGGAAAACTGTTTTTT
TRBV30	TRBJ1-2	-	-	CAWSDLLAYGYTF	TGTGCCTGGAGTGACTTATTAGCCTATGGCTACACCTTC
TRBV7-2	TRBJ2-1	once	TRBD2	CASSLTPFILAGDGNEQFF	TGTGCCAGCAGCTTAACCCCCTTCATCCTAGCGGGAGATGGGAATGAGCAGTTCTTC
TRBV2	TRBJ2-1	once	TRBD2	CASTPGGYNEQFF	TGTGCCAGCACCCCGGGGGGCTACAATGAGCAGTTCTTC
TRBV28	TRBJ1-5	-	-	CASSSSNRGNQPQHF	TGTGCCAGCAGTTCCTCTAACAGGGGCAATCAGCCCCAGCATTTT
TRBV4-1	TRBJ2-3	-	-	CASSQDRGSGVWDTQYF	TGCGCCAGCAGCCAAGATCGAGGGTCCGGCGTGTGGGATACGCAGTATTTT
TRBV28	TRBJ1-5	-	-	CASSPRWRGPNQPQHF	TGTGCCAGCAGTCCCCGCTGGAGGGGTCCCAATCAGCCCCAGCATTTT
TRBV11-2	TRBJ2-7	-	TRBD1	CASSLGIGQANYEQYF	TGTGCCAGCAGCTTAGGGATTGGACAGGCGAATTACGAGCAGTACTTC
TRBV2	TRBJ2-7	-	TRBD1	CASTLASGGSYEQYF	TGTGCCAGCACTCTAGCCTCAGGGGGTTCCTACGAGCAGTACTTC
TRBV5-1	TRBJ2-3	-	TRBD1	CASSQGNRGQNTDTQYF	TGCGCCAGCAGCCAAGGCAACAGGGGACAGAACACAGATACGCAGTATTTT
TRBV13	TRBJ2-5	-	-	CASSLRASAETQYF	TGTGCCAGCAGCTTACGTGCTAGTGCAGAGACCCAGTACTTC
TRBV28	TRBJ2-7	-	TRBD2	CASSLGASGTTYEQYF	TGTGCCAGCAGTTTAGGGGCTAGCGGGACAACCTACGAGCAGTACTTC
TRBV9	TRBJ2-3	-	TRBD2	CASSVGGGTSTDTQYF	TGTGCCAGCAGCGTAGGGGGGGGGACCAGCACAGATACGCAGTATTTT
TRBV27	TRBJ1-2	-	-	CASSTTGNYGYTF	TGTGCCAGCAGTACGACAGGAAACTATGGCTACACCTTC
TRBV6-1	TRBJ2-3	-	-	CASRRVGGSTDTQYF	TGTGCCAGCAGACGAGTAGGGGGTTCGACAGATACGCAGTATTTT
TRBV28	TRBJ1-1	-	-	CASRDIGEAFF	TGTGCCAGCCGGGACATCGGTGAAGCTTTCTTT
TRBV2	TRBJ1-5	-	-	CASSGRGDQPQHF	TGTGCCAGCAGTGGGAGGGGCGATCAGCCCCAGCATTTT
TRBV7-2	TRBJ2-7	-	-	CASSFLGTAYEQYF	TGTGCCAGCAGCTTTCTGGGCACCGCCTACGAGCAGTACTTC
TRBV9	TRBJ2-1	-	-	CASSSRTGIVSNEQFF	TGTGCCAGCAGCTCTCGGACGGGAATCGTGTCCAATGAGCAGTTCTTC
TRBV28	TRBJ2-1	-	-	CASSPFSPLRRYDEQFF	TGTGCCAGCAGTCCTTTTTCCCCCCTGCGTCGGTACGATGAGCAGTTCTTC
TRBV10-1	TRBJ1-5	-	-	CASSGRGDQPQHF	TGCGCCAGCAGCGGCAGGGGTGATCAGCCCCAGCATTTT
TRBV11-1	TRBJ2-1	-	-	CASSPGRPGNEQFF	TGTGCCAGCAGTCCCGGGAGACCAGGCAATGAGCAGTTCTTC
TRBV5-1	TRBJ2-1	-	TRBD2	CASSLSPVAGGGEQFF	TGCGCCAGCAGTCTTAGTCCTGTAGCGGGGGGCGGTGAGCAGTTCTTC
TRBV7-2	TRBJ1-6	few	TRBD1	CASSFGTAPRNNSPLHF	TGTGCCAGCAGCTTCGGGACAGCCCCAAGGAATAATTCACCCCTCCACTTT
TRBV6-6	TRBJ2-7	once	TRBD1	CASSPSGTAAYEQYF	TGTGCCAGCAGTCCCTCCGGGACAGCCGCTTACGAGCAGTACTTC
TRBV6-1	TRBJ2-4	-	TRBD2	CASSLAGVIQYF	TGTGCCAGCAGCCTAGCGGGAGTCATTCAGTACTTC
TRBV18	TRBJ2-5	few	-	CASSPAGYETQYF	TGTGCCAGCTCACCAGCGGGGTATGAGACCCAGTACTTC
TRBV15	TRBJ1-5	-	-	CATSREGWGQFSNQPQHF	TGTGCCACCAGCAGAGAGGGTTGGGGGCAGTTTAGCAATCAGCCCCAGCATTTT